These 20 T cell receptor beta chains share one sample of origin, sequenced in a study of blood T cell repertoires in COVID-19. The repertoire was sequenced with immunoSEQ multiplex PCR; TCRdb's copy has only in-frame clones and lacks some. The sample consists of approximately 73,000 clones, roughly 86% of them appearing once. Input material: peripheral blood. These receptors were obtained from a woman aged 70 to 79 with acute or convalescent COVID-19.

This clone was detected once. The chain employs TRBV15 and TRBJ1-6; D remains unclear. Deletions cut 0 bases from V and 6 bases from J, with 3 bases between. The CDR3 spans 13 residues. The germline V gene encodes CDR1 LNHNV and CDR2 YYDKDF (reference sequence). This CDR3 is CATSRDLNSPLHF. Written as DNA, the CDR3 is TGTGCCACCAGCAGAGATCTTAATTCACCCCTCCACTTT.

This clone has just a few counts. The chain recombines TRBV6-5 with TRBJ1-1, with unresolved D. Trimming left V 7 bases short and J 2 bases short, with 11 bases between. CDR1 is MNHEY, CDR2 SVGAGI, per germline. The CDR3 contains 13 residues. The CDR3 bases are TGTGCCAGCACCCGGACTGAAAACACTGAAGCTTTCTTT. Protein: CASTRTENTEAFF.

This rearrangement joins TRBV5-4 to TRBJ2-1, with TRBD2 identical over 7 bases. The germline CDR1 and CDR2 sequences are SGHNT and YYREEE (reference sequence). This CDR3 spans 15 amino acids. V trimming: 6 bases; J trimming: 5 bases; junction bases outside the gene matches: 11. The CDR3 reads CASTRMGGEDNEQFF. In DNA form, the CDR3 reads TGTGCCAGCACCCGGATGGGGGGGGAGGACAATGAGCAGTTCTTC.

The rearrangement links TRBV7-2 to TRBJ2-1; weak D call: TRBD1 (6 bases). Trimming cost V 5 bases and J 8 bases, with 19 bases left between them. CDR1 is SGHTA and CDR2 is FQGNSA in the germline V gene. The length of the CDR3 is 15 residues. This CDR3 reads CASSLQGKLGYEQFF. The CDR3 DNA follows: TGTGCCAGCAGCCTACAGGGAAAACTGGGGTATGAGCAGTTCTTC.

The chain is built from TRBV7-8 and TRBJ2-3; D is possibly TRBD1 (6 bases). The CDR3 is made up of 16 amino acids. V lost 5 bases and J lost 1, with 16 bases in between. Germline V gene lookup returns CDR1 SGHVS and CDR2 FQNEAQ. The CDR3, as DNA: TGTGCCAGCAGCATAACCGGGACACGGGGCACAGATACGCAGTATTTT. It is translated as CASSITGTRGTDTQYF.

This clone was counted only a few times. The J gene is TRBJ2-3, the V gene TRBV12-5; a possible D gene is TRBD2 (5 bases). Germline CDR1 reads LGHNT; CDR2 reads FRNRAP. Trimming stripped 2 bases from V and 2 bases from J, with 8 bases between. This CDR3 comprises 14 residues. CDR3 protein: CASGLREHTDTQYF. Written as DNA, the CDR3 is TGTGCTAGTGGTTTGCGGGAACACACAGATACGCAGTATTTT.

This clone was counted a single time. The CDR3: CASSLGLAGGGTDTQYF. The CDR3 DNA sequence: TGTGCCAGCAGCTTGGGACTAGCGGGGGGCGGCACAGATACGCAGTATTTT. The rearrangement links TRBV5-4 to TRBJ2-3; 13 bases map to TRBD2. V lost 0 bases, J lost 1 base, and 2 bases stayed unmatched. Germline assignment: CDR1 SGHNT and CDR2 YYREEE (reference sequence). The CDR3 totals 17 residues. Full variable domain (remainder filled in from reference TRBV5-4 and TRBJ2-3): ETGVTQSPTHLIKTRGQQVTLRCSSQSGHNTVSWYQQALGQGPQFIFQYYREEENGRGNFPPRFSGLQFPNYSSELNVNALELDDSALYLCASSLGLAGGGTDTQYFGPGTRLTVL.

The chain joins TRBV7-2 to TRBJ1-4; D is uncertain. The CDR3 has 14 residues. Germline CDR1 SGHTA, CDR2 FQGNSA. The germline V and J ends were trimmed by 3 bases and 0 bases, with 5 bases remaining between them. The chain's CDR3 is CASSFSATNEKLFF. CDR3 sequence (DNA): TGTGCCAGCAGCTTCTCTGCAACTAATGAAAAACTGTTTTTT.

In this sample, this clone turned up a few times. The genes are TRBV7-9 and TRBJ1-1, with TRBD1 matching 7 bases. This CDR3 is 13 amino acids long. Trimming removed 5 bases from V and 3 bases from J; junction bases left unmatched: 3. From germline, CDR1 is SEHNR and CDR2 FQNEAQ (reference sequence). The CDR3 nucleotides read TGTGCCAGCAGCCCGCAGGGGGACACTGAAGCTTTCTTT. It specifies CASSPQGDTEAFF.

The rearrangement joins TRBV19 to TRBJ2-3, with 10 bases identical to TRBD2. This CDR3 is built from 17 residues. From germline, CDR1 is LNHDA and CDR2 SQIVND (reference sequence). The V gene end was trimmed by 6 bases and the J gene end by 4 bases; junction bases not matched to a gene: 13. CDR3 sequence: CASRGALAGVLPDTQYF. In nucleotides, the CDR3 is TGTGCCAGTAGGGGGGCCCTAGCGGGGGTCCTTCCAGATACGCAGTATTTT.

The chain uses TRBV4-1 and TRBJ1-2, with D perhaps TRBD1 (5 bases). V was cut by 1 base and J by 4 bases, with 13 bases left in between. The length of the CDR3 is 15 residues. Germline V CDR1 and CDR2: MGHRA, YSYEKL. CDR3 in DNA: TGCGCCAGCAGCCAAGTAGGGTCGGGGGTCTATGGCTACACCTTC. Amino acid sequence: CASSQVGSGVYGYTF.

The CDR3 DNA is TGCAGTGCTAGTTTGACAGGGATCGGAAACACCATATATTTT. Translating it yields CSASLTGIGNTIYF. The chain combines TRBV20-1 with TRBJ1-3; 7 bases map to TRBD1. Per the germline V gene, CDR1 is DFQATT and CDR2 is SNEGSKA (reference sequence). There are 14 residues in the CDR3. V trimming: 3 bases; J trimming: 4 bases; junction bases outside the gene matches: 6.

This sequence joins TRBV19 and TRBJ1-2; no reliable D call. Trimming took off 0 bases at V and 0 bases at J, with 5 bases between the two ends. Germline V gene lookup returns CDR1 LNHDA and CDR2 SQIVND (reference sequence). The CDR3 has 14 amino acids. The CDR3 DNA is TGTGCCAGTAGTATAGAGGCATCTAACTATGGCTACACCTTC. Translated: CASSIEASNYGYTF.

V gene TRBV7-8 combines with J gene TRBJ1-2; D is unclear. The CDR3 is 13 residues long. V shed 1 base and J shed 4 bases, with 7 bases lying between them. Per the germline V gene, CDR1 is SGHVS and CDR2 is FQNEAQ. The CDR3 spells CASSLEVSYGYTF. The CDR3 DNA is TGTGCCAGCAGCTTAGAAGTCAGCTATGGCTACACCTTC.

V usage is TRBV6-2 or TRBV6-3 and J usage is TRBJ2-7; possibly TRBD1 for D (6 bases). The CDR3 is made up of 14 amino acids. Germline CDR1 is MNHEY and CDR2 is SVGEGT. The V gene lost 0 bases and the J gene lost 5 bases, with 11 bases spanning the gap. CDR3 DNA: TGTGCCAGCAGTTACTCCCCAGGGGTCCACGAGCAGTACTTC. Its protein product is CASSYSPGVHEQYF.

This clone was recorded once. CDR3 DNA sequence: TGTGCCAGCAGTGAAGCGCACCCAGGGGCCGGATATACGCAGTATTTT. Translation gives CASSEAHPGAGYTQYF. J is TRBJ2-3 and V is TRBV6-1; perhaps TRBD1 as D (6 bases). The length of the CDR3 is 16 residues. CDR1 MNHNS and CDR2 SASEGT come from the germline V gene. Trimming removed 0 bases at V and 7 bases at J, with 17 bases between.

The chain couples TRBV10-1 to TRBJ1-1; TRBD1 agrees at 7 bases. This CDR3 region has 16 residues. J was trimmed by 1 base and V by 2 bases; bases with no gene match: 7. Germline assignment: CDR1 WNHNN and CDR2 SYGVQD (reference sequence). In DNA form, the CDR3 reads TGCGCCAGCAGTGAGAGTGGCAGGGGGGCGAACACTGAAGCTTTCTTT. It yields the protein CASSESGRGANTEAFF.

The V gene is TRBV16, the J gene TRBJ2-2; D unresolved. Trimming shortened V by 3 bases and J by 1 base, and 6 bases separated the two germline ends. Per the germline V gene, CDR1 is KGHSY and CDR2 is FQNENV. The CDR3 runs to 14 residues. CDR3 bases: TGTGCCAGCAGCCACTCAGGGAACACCGGGGAGCTGTTTTTT. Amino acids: CASSHSGNTGELFF.

CDR3 DNA sequence: TGTGCCAGTAGTCTACAAGAGACCCAGTACTTC. It encodes CASSLQETQYF. V and J are TRBV19 and TRBJ2-5; no clear D. Trimming cost V 5 bases and J 2 bases, with 3 bases left between them. Germline CDR1 is LNHDA and CDR2 is SQIVND (reference sequence). This CDR3 comprises 11 residues.

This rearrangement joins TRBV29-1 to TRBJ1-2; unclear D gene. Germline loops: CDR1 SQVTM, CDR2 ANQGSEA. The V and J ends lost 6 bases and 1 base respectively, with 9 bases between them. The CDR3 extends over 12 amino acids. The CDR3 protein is CSVQLNNYGYTF. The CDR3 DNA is TGCAGCGTACAGCTCAATAACTATGGCTACACCTTC.